Listed below are T cell receptor beta chains from one sample, sequenced in a study of control samples from healthy donors and cancer patients. Sequenced by immunoSEQ multiplex PCR; TCRdb stores in-frame clones only, minus some. The data contain over 150,000 clones, roughly 94% of them seen just once; the ten biggest clones take up approximately 6%. The specimen was blood. These receptors all come from a middle-aged man in good health. CDR3s leave out the opening cysteine and the closing phenylalanine or tryptophan.

v_call	j_call	cdr3_aa
TRBV6-5	TRBJ1-2	ASSYSQGREPYGYT
TRBV28	TRBJ1-2	ASSFGGAPYGYT
TRBV7-2	TRBJ1-1	ASSLEAGLSEAF
TRBV5-6	TRBJ2-3	ASSLGTSADTQY
TRBV27	TRBJ2-3	ASGRPLNTDTQY
TRBV2	TRBJ2-7	ASSPQGTYEQY
TRBV24-1	TRBJ2-1	ATSEPAGASYNEQF
TRBV5-1	TRBJ2-3	ASSLGLLADSTDTQY
TRBV11-2	TRBJ1-5	ASSLMQNQPQH
TRBV6-6	TRBJ1-5	ASSPRGRGNQPQH
TRBV27	TRBJ1-6	ASSLQVNNSPLH
TRBV19	TRBJ2-5	ASSMGQGGQETQY
TRBV12-5	TRBJ1-1	ASGPPGGPNTEAF
TRBV3-1/TRBV3-2	TRBJ1-2	ASSRGTGVNYGYT
TRBV12-3/TRBV12-4	TRBJ2-7	ASSFGPGNEQY
TRBV19	TRBJ1-5	ARDPGVGQPQH
TRBV9	TRBJ1-2	ASSATPGQSHGYT
TRBV18	TRBJ1-1	ASSLTGRDLNTEAF
TRBV5-5	TRBJ2-2	ASSLALGVPNTGELF
TRBV7-2	TRBJ1-2	ASSTPGQKHGYT
TRBV27	TRBJ1-2	ASSLTDRDYGYT
TRBV5-1	TRBJ1-1	ASSLGTGIPEAF
TRBV6-6	TRBJ1-2	ASSYGSQNYGYT
TRBV24-1	TRBJ1-1	ATSGDRGEGTEAF
TRBV18	TRBJ2-2	ASSPRTGVNTGELF
TRBV9	TRBJ2-2	ASSVEGEGTGELF
TRBV27	TRBJ2-7	ASSLRFGSSAYEQY
TRBV11-2	TRBJ2-7	ASSLGQGNYEQY
TRBV24-1	TRBJ2-3	ATGETGASTDTQY
TRBV18	TRBJ1-1	ASSPSGGGTEAF
TRBV7-2	TRBJ1-1	ASSYNRGNTEAF
TRBV24-1	TRBJ2-2	ATSDISTESNTGELF
TRBV7-9	TRBJ1-4	ASSLARGQGEKLF
TRBV24-1	TRBJ2-3	ATSDSGGLVYTQY
TRBV28	TRBJ1-5	ASSLYDRNNQPQH
TRBV10-3	TRBJ1-4	AIARATNEKLF
TRBV28	TRBJ2-7	ASSPRGVLGHEQY
TRBV7-2	TRBJ2-1	ASSLPGLAGGINEQF
TRBV24-1	TRBJ2-3	ATSETGASTDTQY
TRBV30	TRBJ2-2	AWSSRTSGGALAWTGELF
TRBV28	TRBJ1-4	ASSFIATNEKLF
TRBV6-6	TRBJ1-5	ASSYDGGTGGQPQH
TRBV4-1	TRBJ2-7	ASSQLADTRYEQY
TRBV27	TRBJ1-5	ASSLKSRTGNQPQH
TRBV2	TRBJ2-2	ASSLTSGVNTGELF
TRBV27	TRBJ1-5	ASSPLGNQPQH
TRBV18	TRBJ2-7	ASSPETGHYEQY
TRBV7-9	TRBJ2-2	ARDRGNTGELF
TRBV11-2	TRBJ2-3	ASRKVGTDTQY
TRBV6-5	TRBJ2-2	ASRLGQGNTGELF
TRBV24-1	TRBJ2-7	ATSNGTGEQY